Reported below is one T cell receptor beta chain. One end of the junction fails to match germline, which may point to a read error. Other DNA sequences in the sample encode the same CDR3. The sample comes from a study of blood T cell repertoires in COVID-19. In the study overall: Both acute and convalescent COVID-19 samples were obtained from the United States, Italy and Spain. PBMCs, B-cell-depleted T cells, or T cells provided the cDNA or gDNA that made up the material.

The germline CDR1 and CDR2 sequences are LNHDA and SQIVND (reference sequence). The CDR3 has 15 amino acids. How the authors handled the data: Researchers report that nucleated cell counts were estimated from reference gene primer amplification. Generated by immunoSEQ multiplex PCR, the TCRdb table keeps only in-frame clones and is missing some. V, J and clone size derive from that table, while D and trimming were established from the DNA sequence. The table shows about 81,000 clones, with about 89% occurring only once. This chain connects TRBV19 to TRBJ1-2; 8 bases are shared with TRBD1. Input material: PBMCs or T cells enriched from blood (not recorded which). This sequence originates from a woman aged 45-59 years with acute COVID-19. The CDR3 DNA sequence: TGCGCCAGTACCCTTAGACAGGGGCTAAACTATGGCTACACCTTC. This translates into CASTLRQGLNYGYTF.